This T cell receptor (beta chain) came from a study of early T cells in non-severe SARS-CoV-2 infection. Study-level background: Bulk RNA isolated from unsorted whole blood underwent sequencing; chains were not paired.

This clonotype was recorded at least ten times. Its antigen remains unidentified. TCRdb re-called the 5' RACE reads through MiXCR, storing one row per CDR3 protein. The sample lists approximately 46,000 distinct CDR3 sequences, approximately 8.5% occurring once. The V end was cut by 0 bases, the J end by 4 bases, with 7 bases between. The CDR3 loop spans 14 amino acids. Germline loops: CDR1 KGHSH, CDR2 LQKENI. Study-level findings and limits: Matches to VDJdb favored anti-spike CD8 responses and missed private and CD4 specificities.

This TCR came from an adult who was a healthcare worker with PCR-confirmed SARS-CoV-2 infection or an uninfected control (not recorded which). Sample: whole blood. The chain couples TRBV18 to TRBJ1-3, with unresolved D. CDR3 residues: CASSPPSGGNTIYF. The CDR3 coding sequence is TGTGCCAGCTCACCACCTTCCGGGGGAAACACCATATATTTT.